A single T cell receptor (beta chain) is shown here with its context. As yet, its antigen is unknown. This entry comes from a study of T-cell reconstitution after alpha-beta-depleted transplantation in children. Study findings and constraints: After one year, T-cell counts and TCRbeta diversity mostly came from new T cells. Surviving recipient cells, namely T cells and thymic progenitors, were the source of high day-60 TCRbeta diversity in some patients. In patients about two months after transplant, alpha-beta T cells reportedly arose from several hundred expanded graft clones.

Construction of the TCRbeta library involved unique molecular identifiers. A single record per CDR3 protein comes from TCRdb applying MiXCR to the PCR reads. The sample consists of about 590,000 distinct CDR3 sequences, over 10% of them appearing once. The J segment lost 3 bases and the V segment lost 5 bases, leaving 9 bases of the junction unmatched. CDR1 and CDR2 (germline): SQVTM, ANQGSEA. The CDR3 is 15 amino acids. This receptor was taken from a male patient between 5 and 17 years old who had a stem cell transplant for acute myeloid leukemia, so the T cells may come from the graft donor. Sample: PBMCs, mostly from graft donor cells, taken 360 days after TCRalphabeta/CD19-depleted stem cell transplant. This chain uses TRBV29-1 with TRBJ1-3, with 8 bases fitting TRBD1. CDR3 residues: CSVHQGARDGNTIYF. For the CDR3, the DNA is TGCAGCGTTCACCAGGGGGCCCGGGATGGAAACACCATATATTTT. The full variable domain, with the rest looked up from reference TRBV29-1 and TRBJ1-3, is SAVISQKPSRDICQRGTSLTIQCQVDSQVTMMFWYRQQPGQSLTLIATANQGSEATYESGFVIDKFPISRPNLTFSTLTVSNMSPEDSSIYLCSVHQGARDGNTIYFGEGSWLTVV.